This T cell receptor beta chain was identified in a study of blood T cell repertoires in COVID-19. Turning to the study itself: Researchers got acute and convalescent COVID-19 samples from the United States, Italy and Spain. Sources were T cells, B-cell-depleted T cells, or PBMCs; the material itself was cDNA or gDNA.

The trim removed 4 bases at V and 1 base at J, leaving 7 bases unmatched. Germline V lookup: CDR1 MDHEN, CDR2 SYDVKM. The CDR3 loop spans 16 amino acids. Per the authors' pipeline: Nucleated cell number was recorded as an estimate derived from reference gene primer amplification. Generated by immunoSEQ multiplex PCR, the TCRdb table keeps only in-frame clones and is missing some. The V and J calls and clone size were taken over from that table, and D and trimming were inferred from the DNA. The sample shows some 70,000 clones, around 89% of them seen only once. The sample consisted of peripheral blood. The gene calls are TRBV28 and TRBJ2-4; 7 bases are a match to TRBD1. This clonotype originated in a woman older than 75 with active COVID-19. The CDR3 DNA is TGTGCCAGCAGTTCCAGGACAGGTCTGGCCAAAAACATTCAGTACTTC. Translation: CASSSRTGLAKNIQYF.